The sequence of this TCR beta chain was determined in a study of OX40 agonist ivuxolimab in advanced cancers. Study overall: Anti-PD-1, anti-PD-L1 or anti-CTLA-4 therapy given earlier was allowed, and 30% to 45% had some. Three patients had partial responses: one hepatocellular carcinoma, two cutaneous melanoma. Findings and caveats of the study: There were, on average, more expanded clones in CD8+ T cells than in CD4+.

The CDR3 has 13 residues. V was cut by 5 bases and J by 9 bases, with 14 bases left in between. The germline gives CDR1 SNHLY, CDR2 FYNNEI. Note on this clone: Its antigen is not known.

Clones were read by immunoSEQ multiplex PCR, and TCRdb kept only the in-frame ones, dropping some. The sample lists about 73,000 clones; approximately 86% were seen once. Blood sampling was done at baseline, cycle 4 day 1, and cycle 7 day 1. This chain connects TRBV2 to TRBJ1-3, with D unresolved. This receptor was obtained from an adult with an advanced solid tumor such as melanoma, head and neck, liver or kidney cancer. The source was CD4+ or CD8+ T cells sorted from blood, collected in a trial of the OX40 agonist ivuxolimab. CDR3 in amino acids: CASSQHTGVTIYF. The CDR3 DNA sequence: TGTGCCAGCAGTCAACACACCGGAGTCACCATATATTTT.